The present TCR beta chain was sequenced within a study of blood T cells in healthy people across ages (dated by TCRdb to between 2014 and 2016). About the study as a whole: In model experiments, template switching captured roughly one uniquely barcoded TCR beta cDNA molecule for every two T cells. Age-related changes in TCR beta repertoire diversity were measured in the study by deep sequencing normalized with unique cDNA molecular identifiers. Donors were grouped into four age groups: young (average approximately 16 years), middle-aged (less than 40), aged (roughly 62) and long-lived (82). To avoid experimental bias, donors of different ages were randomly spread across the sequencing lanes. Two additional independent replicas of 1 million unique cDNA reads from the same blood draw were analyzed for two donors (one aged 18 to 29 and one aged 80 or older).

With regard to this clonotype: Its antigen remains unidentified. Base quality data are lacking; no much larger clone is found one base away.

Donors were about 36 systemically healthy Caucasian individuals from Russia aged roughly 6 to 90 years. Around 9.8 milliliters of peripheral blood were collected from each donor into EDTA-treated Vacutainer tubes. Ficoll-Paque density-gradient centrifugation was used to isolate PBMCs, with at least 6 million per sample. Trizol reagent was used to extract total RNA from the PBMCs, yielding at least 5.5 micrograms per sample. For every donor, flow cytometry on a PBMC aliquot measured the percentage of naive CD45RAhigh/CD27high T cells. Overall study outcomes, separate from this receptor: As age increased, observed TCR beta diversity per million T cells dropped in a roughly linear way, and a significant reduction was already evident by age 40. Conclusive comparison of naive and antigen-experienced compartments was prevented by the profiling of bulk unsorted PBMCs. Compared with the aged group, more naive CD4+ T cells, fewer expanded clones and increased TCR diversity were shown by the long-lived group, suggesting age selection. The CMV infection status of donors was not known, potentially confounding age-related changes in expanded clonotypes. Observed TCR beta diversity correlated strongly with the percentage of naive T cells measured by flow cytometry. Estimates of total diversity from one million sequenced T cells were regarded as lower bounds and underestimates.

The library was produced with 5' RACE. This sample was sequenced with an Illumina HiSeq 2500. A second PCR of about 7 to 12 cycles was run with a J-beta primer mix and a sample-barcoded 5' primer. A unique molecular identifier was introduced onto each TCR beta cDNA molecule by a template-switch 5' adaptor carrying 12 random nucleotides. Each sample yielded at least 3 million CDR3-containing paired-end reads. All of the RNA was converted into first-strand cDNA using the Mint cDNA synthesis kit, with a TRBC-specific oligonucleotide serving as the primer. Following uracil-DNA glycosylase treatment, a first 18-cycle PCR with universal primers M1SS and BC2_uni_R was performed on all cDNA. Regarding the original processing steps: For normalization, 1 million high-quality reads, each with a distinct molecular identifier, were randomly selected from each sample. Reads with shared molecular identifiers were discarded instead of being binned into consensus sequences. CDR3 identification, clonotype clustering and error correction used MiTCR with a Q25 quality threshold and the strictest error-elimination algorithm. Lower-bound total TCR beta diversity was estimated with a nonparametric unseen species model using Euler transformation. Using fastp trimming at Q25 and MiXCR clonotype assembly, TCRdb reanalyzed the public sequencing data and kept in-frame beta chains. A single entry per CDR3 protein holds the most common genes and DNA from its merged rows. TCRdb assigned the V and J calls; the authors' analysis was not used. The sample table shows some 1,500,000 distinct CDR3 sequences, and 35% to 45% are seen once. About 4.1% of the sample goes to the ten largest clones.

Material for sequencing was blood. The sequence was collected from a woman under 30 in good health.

Read as DNA, the sequence is TGCAGTGCTAGGACAGGGGGCAGGGATCCGCCCCAGCATTTT. It specifies CSARTGGRDPPQHF. The V and J genes are TRBV20-1 and TRBJ1-5, and 10 junctional nucleotides match TRBD1. The germline V gene encodes CDR1 DFQATT and CDR2 SNEGSKA (reference sequence). Measured from the cysteine to the phenylalanine, the CDR3 is 14 residues long. This entry keeps only the CDR3 DNA: 42 bases, framed from base 1. Compared with germline, V lacks 3 bases and J lacks 9 bases; bases without a gene match: 8.